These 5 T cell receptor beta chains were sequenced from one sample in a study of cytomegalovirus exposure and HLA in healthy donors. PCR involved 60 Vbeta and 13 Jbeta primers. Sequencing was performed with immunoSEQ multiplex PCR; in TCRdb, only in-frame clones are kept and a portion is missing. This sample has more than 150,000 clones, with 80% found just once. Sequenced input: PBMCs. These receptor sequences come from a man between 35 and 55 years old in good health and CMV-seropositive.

The CDR3 is CASSTPGTHNEQFF. The DNA of the CDR3 is TGTGCCAGCAGCACACCCGGGACTCACAATGAGCAGTTCTTC. This chain connects TRBV7-9 to TRBJ2-1, with a weak D call TRBD2 (6 bases). V lost 5 bases to trimming and J lost 5 bases, with 13 bases between them. This CDR3 is built from 14 residues. The V gene's germline CDR1 is SEHNR and CDR2 FQNEAQ (reference sequence).

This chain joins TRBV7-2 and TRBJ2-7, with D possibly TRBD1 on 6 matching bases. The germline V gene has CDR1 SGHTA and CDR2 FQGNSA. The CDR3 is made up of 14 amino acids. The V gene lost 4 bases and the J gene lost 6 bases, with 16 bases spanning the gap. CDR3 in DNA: TGTGCCAGCAGCTCATCTACAGGGCGTCTCGAGCAGTACTTC. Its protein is CASSSSTGRLEQYF.

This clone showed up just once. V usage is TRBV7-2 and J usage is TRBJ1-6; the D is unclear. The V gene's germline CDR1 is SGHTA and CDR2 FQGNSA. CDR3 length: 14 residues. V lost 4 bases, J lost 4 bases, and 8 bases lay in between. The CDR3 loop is CASSYQYYNSPLHF. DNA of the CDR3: TGTGCCAGCAGCTACCAGTATTATAATTCACCCCTCCACTTT.

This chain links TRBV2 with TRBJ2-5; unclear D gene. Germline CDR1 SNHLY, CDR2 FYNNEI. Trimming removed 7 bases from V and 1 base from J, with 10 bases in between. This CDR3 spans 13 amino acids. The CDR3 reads CASTLNGQETQYF. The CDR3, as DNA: TGTGCCAGCACCTTGAACGGCCAAGAGACCCAGTACTTC.

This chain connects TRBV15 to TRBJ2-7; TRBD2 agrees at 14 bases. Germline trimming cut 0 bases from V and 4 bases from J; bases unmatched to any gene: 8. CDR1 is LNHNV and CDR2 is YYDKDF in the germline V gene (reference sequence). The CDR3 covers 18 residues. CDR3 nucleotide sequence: TGTGCCACCAGCAGAGATCCTCGGACTAGCGGGGGGTTTTACGAGCAGTACTTC. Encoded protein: CATSRDPRTSGGFYEQYF.